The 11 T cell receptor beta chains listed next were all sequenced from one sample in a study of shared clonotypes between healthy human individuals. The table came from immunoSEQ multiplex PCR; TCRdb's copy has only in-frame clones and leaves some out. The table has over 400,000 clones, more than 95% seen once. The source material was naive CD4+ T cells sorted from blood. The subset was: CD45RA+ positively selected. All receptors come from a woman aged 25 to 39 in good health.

In nucleotides, the CDR3 is TGTGCCAGTAGTGCCCAGCGGGAGACCAGCACAGATACGCAGTATTTT. Its translation: CASSAQRETSTDTQYF. The V gene is TRBV19, the J gene TRBJ2-3, with 8 bases matching TRBD2. Germline CDR1 is LNHDA and CDR2 is SQIVND (reference sequence). J was trimmed by 0 bases and V by 5 bases; bases with no gene match: 7. There are 16 residues in the CDR3.

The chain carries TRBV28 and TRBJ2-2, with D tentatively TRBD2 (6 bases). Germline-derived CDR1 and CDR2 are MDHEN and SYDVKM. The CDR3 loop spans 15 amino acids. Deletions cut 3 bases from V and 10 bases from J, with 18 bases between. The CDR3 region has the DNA TGTGCCAGCAGTTTCCCAACTAGCTCTACTGAGGAGCTGTTTTTT. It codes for CASSFPTSSTEELFF.

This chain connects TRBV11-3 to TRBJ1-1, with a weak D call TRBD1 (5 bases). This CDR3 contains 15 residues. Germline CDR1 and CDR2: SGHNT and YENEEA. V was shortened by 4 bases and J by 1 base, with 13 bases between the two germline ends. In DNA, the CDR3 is TGTGCCAGCAGCTCGGGGCGTCAGGCGAACACTGAAGCTTTCTTT. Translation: CASSSGRQANTEAFF.

CDR3 coding DNA: TGTGCCAGCTCACACATAGAGGGGAACACTGAAGCTTTCTTT. This encodes CASSHIEGNTEAFF. The chain combines TRBV18 with TRBJ1-1; no firm D call. The CDR3 length is 14 residues. V was trimmed by 4 bases and J by 1 base, leaving 10 bases between them. Germline CDR1 is KGHSH and CDR2 is LQKENI.

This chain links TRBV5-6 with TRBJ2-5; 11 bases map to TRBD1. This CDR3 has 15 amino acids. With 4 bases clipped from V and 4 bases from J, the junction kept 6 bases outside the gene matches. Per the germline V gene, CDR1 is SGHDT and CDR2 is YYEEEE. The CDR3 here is CASSTRTGGAETQYF. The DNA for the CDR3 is TGTGCCAGCAGCACCCGGACAGGGGGCGCAGAGACCCAGTACTTC.

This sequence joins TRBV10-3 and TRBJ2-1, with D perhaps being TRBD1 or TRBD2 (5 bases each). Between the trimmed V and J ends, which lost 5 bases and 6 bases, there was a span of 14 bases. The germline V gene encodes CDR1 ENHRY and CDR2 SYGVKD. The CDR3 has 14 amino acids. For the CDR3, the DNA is TGTGCCATCAGTCTGGGCCCCGGGACCAATGAGCAGTTCTTC. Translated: CAISLGPGTNEQFF.

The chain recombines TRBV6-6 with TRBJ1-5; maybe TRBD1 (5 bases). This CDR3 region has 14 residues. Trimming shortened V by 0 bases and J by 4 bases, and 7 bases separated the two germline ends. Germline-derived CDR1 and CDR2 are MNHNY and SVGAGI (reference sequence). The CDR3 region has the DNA TGTGCCAGCAGTTACTCCTGGGGGAATCAGCCCCAGCATTTT. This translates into CASSYSWGNQPQHF.

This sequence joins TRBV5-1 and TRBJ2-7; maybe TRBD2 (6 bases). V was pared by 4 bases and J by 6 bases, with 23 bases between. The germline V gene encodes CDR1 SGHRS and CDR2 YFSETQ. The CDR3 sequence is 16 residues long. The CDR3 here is CASSPGGAPAGSEQYF. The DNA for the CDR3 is TGCGCCAGCAGCCCTGGCGGGGCCCCGGCTGGTTCCGAGCAGTACTTC.

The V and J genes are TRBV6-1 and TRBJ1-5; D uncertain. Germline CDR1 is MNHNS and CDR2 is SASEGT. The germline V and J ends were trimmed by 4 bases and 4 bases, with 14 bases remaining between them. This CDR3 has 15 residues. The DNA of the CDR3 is TGTGCCAGCAGTGCCGTAAACCAAGGGAATCAGCCCCAGCATTTT. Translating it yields CASSAVNQGNQPQHF.

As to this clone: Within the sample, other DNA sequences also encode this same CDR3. The CDR3 spells CASSRGNQPQHF. The CDR3 DNA reads TGTGCCAGCTCACGCGGCAATCAGCCCCAGCATTTT. The chain combines TRBV18 with TRBJ1-5; D remains unclear. V lost 4 bases and J lost 2, with 3 bases in between. Germline CDR1 reads KGHSH; CDR2 reads LQKENI. This CDR3 spans 12 amino acids.

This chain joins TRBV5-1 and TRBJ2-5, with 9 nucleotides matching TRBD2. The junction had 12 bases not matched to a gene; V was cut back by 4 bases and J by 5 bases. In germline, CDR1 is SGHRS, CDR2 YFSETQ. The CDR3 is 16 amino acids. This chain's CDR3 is CASSPTTSGSLETQYF. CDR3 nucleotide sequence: TGCGCCAGCAGCCCGACGACTAGCGGATCATTGGAGACCCAGTACTTC.